The clone carrying this T cell receptor beta chain was seen a single time. As yet, its antigen is unknown. This record belongs to a study of metastatic and nonmetastatic thyroid tumors. Study context: Comparison of repertoires was carried out across blood and tumor or nodule tissue from malignant and benign thyroid patients. Study results and caveats: As reported, TCR beta diversity in blood and tumor was significantly higher in malignant thyroid tumors than in benign nodules.

Per the study methods: The study built a papillary thyroid cancer distant-metastasis classifier from CDR3 differences across clinicopathological groups. TCRdb re-analyzed the PCR reads using MiXCR. TCRdb's processing, not the authors', yielded these V and J calls. Of over 40,000 clones listed, about an eighth are singletons. Among the patients, none had received any treatment before thyroid surgery. Germline values: CDR1 MNHNS, CDR2 SASEGT. V dropped 5 bases and J dropped 8 bases, with 21 bases sitting between them. The CDR3 is made up of 15 amino acids. Source material: blood. The J gene is TRBJ2-5, the V gene TRBV6-1, with D possibly being TRBD1 or TRBD2 (5 bases each). This TCR was recovered from a female donor with papillary thyroid cancer or a benign thyroid nodule (not recorded which). Some clones in this sample may be carry-over from other donors' samples. CDR3 in DNA: TGTGCCAGCAGTCAGGCCGGGGCAGAAGAGAACACCCAGTACTTC. This translates into CASSQAGAEENTQYF.